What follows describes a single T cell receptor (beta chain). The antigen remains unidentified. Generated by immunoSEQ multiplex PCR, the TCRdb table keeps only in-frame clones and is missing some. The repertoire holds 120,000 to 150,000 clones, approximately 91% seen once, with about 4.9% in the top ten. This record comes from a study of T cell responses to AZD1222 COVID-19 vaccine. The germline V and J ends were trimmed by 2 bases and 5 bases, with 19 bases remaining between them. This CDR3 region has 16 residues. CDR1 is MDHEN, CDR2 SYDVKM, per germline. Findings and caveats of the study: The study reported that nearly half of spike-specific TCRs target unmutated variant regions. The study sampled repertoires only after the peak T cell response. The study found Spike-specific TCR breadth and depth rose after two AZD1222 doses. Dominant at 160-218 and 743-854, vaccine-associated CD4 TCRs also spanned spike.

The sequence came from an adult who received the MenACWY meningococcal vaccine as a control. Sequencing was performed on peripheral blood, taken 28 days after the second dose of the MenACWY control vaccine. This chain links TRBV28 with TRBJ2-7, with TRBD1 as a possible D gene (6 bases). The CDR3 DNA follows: TGTGCCAGCAGTTTAAGAAGGGGACAAAACCTACACGAGCAGTACTTC. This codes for CASSLRRGQNLHEQYF.